The source of this T cell receptor (beta chain) is a study of response to subunit inactivated influenza vaccine. V lost 6 bases and J 3 bases, leaving 6 bases between the germline ends. The CDR3 is 12 residues long. Germline V gene lookup returns CDR1 ENHRY and CDR2 SYGVKD. Findings of the study overall: Authors proposed each seasonal influenza vaccination draws in few new T cells.

In its sample, this clonotype was seen many times. Its matching antigen is unknown. TCRdb re-analysed the RT-PCR reads in MiXCR, keeping a single row per CDR3 protein. This table has more than 600,000 distinct CDR3 sequences, 15% to 20% appearing once. This TCR was recovered from a man in his forties or fifties who received an inactivated influenza vaccine. The V and J genes are TRBV10-3 and TRBJ1-5; D uncertain. Sequencing was performed on PBMCs from blood, taken 5 days after vaccination. This CDR3 is CAISDDNQPQHF. The CDR3 DNA is TGTGCCATCAGCGACGACAATCAGCCCCAGCATTTT.